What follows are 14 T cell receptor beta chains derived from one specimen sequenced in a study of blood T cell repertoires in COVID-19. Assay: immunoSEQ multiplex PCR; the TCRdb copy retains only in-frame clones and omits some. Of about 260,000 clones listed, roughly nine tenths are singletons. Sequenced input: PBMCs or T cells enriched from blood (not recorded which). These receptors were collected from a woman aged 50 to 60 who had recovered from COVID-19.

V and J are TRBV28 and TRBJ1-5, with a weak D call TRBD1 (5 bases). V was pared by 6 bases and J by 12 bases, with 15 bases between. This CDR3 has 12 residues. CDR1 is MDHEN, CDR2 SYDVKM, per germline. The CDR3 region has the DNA TGTGCCAGCAGCGTACAGGTGAGACGCCAGCATTTT. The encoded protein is CASSVQVRRQHF.

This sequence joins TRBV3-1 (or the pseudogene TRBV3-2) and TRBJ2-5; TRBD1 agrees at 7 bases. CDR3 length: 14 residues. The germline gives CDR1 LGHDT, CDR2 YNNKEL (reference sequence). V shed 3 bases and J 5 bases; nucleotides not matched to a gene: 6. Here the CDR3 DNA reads TGTGCCAGCAGCCACCTGACAGGGACCGAGACCCAGTACTTC. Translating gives CASSHLTGTETQYF.

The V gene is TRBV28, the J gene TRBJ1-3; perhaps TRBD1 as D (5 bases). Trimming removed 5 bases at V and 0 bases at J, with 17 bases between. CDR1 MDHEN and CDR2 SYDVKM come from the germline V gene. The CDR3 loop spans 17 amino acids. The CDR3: CASSGGGAGHSGNTIYF. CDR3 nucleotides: TGTGCCAGCAGTGGGGGAGGGGCAGGACACTCTGGAAACACCATATATTTT.

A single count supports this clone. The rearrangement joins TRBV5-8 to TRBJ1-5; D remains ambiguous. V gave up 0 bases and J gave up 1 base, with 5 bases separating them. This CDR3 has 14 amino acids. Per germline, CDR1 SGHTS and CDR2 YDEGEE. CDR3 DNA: TGTGCCAGCAGCTTGGCGCGCAGCAATCAGCCCCAGCATTTT. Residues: CASSLARSNQPQHF.

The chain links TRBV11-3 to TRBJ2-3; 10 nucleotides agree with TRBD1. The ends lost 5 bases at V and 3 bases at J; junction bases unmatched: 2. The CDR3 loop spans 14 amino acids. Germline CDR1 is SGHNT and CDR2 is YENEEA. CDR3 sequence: CASSRQGATDTQYF. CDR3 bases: TGTGCCAGCAGCAGACAGGGGGCAACAGATACGCAGTATTTT. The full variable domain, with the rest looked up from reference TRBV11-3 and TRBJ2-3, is EAGVVQSPRYKIIEKKQPVAFWCNPISGHNTLYWYLQNLGQGPELLIRYENEEAVDDSQLPKDRFSAERLKGVDSTLKIQPAELGDSAVYLCASSRQGATDTQYFGPGTRLTVL.

The CDR3 region has the DNA TGTGCCAGCAGCTTAGATGGGGGCGCCGCTAACTATGGCTACACCTTC. This sequence encodes CASSLDGGAANYGYTF. This chain links TRBV7-2 with TRBJ1-2; tentative D call: TRBD1 (6 bases). The V end was cut by 1 base, the J end by 0 bases, with 12 bases between. This CDR3 has 16 amino acids. Germline CDR1 and CDR2: SGHTA and FQGNSA.

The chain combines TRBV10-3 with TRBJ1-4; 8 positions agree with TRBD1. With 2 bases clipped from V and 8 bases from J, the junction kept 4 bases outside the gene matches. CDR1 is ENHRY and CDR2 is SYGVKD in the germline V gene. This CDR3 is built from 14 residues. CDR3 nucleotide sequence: TGTGCCATCAGTGAGGGCAGGGGGCGCGAAAAACTGTTTTTT. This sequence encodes CAISEGRGREKLFF.

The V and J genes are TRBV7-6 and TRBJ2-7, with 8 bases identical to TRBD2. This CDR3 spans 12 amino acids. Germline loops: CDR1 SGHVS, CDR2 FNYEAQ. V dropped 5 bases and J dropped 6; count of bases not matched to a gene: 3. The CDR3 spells CASSPRGGEQYF. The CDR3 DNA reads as TGTGCCAGCAGCCCACGGGGGGGCGAGCAGTACTTC.

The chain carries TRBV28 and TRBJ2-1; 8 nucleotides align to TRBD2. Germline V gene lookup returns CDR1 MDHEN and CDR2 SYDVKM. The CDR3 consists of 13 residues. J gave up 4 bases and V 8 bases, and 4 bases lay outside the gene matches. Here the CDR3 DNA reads TGTGCCAGCGGTCGGGGGGGGTACAATGAGCAGTTCTTC. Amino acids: CASGRGGYNEQFF.

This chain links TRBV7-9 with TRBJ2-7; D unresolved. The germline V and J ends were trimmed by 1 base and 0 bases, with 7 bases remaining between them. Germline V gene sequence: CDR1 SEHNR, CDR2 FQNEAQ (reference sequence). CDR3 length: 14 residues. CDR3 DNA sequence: TGTGCCAGCAGCTTAGGAGACACCTCCTACGAGCAGTACTTC. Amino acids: CASSLGDTSYEQYF. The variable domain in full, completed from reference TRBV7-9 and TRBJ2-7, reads DTGVSQNPRHKITKRGQNVTFRCDPISEHNRLYWYRQTLGQGPEFLTYFQNEAQLEKSRLLSDRFSAERPKGSFSTLEIQRTEQGDSAMYLCASSLGDTSYEQYFGPGTRLTVT.

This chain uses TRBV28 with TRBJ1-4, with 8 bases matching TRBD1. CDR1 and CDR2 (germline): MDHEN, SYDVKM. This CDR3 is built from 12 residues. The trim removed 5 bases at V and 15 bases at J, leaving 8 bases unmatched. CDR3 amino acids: CASSQQGARLFF. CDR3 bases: TGTGCCAGCAGTCAGCAGGGGGCACGTTTGTTTTTT.

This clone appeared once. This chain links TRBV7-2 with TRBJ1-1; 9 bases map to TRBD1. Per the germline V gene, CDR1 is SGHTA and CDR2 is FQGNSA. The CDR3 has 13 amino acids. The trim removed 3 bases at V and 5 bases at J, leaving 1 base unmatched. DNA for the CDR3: TGTGCCAGCAGCTTTGACAGGGGGACTGAAGCTTTCTTT. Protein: CASSFDRGTEAFF.

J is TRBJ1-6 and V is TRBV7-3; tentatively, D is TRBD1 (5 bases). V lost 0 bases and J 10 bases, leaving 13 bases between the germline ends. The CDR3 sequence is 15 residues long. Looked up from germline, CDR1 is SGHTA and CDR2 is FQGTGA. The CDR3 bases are TGTGCCAGCAGCTTAACGGGGGAGGCTGGATCACCCCTCCACTTT. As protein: CASSLTGEAGSPLHF.

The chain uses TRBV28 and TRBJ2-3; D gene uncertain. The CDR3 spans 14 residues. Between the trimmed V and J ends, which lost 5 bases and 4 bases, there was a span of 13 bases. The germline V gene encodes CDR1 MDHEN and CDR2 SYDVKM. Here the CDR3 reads CASSITRRSDTQYF. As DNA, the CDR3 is TGTGCCAGCAGTATAACCCGGAGATCAGATACGCAGTATTTT.